The 7 T cell receptor beta chains presented below share a single source sample, sequenced in a study of blood T cells in healthy people across ages. The use of a sample-barcoded 5' primer and a J-beta primer mix characterized a second PCR of about 6 to 11 cycles. A single record per CDR3 protein comes from TCRdb applying MiXCR to the 5' RACE reads. The data show approximately 1.5 million distinct CDR3 sequences, with approximately 32% seen just once and around 11% held by the top ten. Sequencing was carried out using blood. These receptors all stem from a woman in her 30s in good health.

The CDR3 loop is CSASDTGEGFKGYTF. CDR3 sequence (DNA): TGCAGTGCTAGCGATACAGGGGAAGGGTTTAAAGGCTACACCTTC. This sequence joins TRBV20-1 and TRBJ1-2, with 7 bases fitting TRBD1. In germline, CDR1 is DFQATT, CDR2 SNEGSKA (reference sequence). Unmatched junction bases numbered 15, after V lost 3 bases and J lost 8 bases. The CDR3 sequence is 15 residues long.

This clonotype was picked up a small number of times. The CDR3 DNA reads TGTGCCAGCAGTGACCCGGGTTTCTATGGCTACACCTTC. Residues: CASSDPGFYGYTF. The V and J genes are TRBV6-1 and TRBJ1-2; D not resolved. The CDR3 length is 13 residues. The V end was cut by 3 bases, the J end by 4 bases, with 9 bases between. Looked up from germline, CDR1 is MNHNS and CDR2 is SASEGT.

This clonotype was counted only a few times. V gene TRBV12-3 or TRBV12-4 combines with J gene TRBJ2-1; the D gene is possibly TRBD2 (6 bases). CDR3 length: 17 residues. V was clipped by 4 bases and J by 8 bases, with 24 bases between them. The CDR3 DNA follows: TGTGCCAGCAGTTCCCCGAGGCCGGAGGGCCGTGAAGATGAGCAGTTCTTC. Its protein is CASSSPRPEGREDEQFF.

The table lists this clonotype with many counts. The gene calls are TRBV29-1 and TRBJ2-5; D is possibly TRBD2 (7 bases). Germline assignment: CDR1 SQVTM and CDR2 ANQGSEA. The V end was cut by 6 bases, the J end by 7 bases, with 15 bases between. CDR3 length: 12 amino acids. The CDR3 loop is CSVDRTRGTQYF. Here the CDR3 DNA reads TGCAGCGTCGACAGGACTAGGGGGACCCAGTACTTC.

V gene TRBV28 combines with J gene TRBJ1-2; TRBD1 matches 8 bases. There are 13 residues in the CDR3. V was clipped by 2 bases and J by 6 bases; unmatched bases: 2. Germline-derived CDR1 and CDR2 are MDHEN and SYDVKM. The CDR3 region has the DNA TGTGCCAGCAGTTTACGGACAGGGAATGGCTACACCTTC. Its translation: CASSLRTGNGYTF.

V is TRBV10-1 and J is TRBJ2-3; D remains ambiguous. This CDR3 has 15 amino acids. Germline loops: CDR1 WNHNN, CDR2 SYGVQD (reference sequence). Trimming removed 0 bases at V and 1 base at J, with 8 bases between. The CDR3 loop reads CASSESFLGTDTQYF. DNA for the CDR3: TGCGCCAGCAGTGAGTCGTTTCTGGGCACAGATACGCAGTATTTT.

V gene TRBV24-1 combines with J gene TRBJ2-7; D is perhaps TRBD1 (6 bases). V lost 5 bases, J lost 4 bases, and 17 bases lay in between. Germline V gene lookup returns CDR1 KGHDR and CDR2 SFDVKD. CDR3 length: 15 residues. The CDR3 nucleotides are TGTGCCACCAGTGCCGCAGGGGAAAGTGAGTACGAGCAGTACTTC. The encoded protein is CATSAAGESEYEQYF.